A single sample gave rise to the 17 T cell receptor beta chains below, sequenced in a study of blood T cell repertoires in COVID-19. Clones were sequenced by immunoSEQ multiplex PCR, and TCRdb holds only the in-frame ones, with some missing. The data hold roughly 100,000 clones, with just over 90% observed a single time. Sequencing was performed on peripheral blood. The receptor source for this set is a woman between 50 and 59 years old in a cohort sampled during active COVID-19.

The rearrangement links TRBV27 to TRBJ2-7, with D possibly being TRBD2 (6 bases). V shed 4 bases and J shed 3 bases, with 16 bases lying between them. The CDR3 has 15 amino acids. The germline gives CDR1 MNHEY, CDR2 SMNVEV (reference sequence). The CDR3 DNA reads TGTGCCAGCAGTTGGAGGGCCTCGGTGGGCTACGAGCAGTACTTC. Encoded protein: CASSWRASVGYEQYF.

This chain connects TRBV7-9 to TRBJ1-2, with 10 bases that match TRBD1. From germline, CDR1 is SEHNR and CDR2 FQNEAQ (reference sequence). V was pared by 6 bases and J by 8 bases, with 9 bases of the junction left unmatched. The CDR3 totals 14 residues. The CDR3 region is CASRNNRDRGGYTF. As DNA, the CDR3 is TGTGCCAGCAGAAATAATCGGGACAGGGGAGGCTACACCTTC.

The chain combines TRBV28 with TRBJ2-4; 12 bases are shared with TRBD1. J was trimmed by 1 base and V by 6 bases; bases with no gene match: 7. The length of the CDR3 is 17 residues. CDR1 is MDHEN, CDR2 SYDVKM, per germline. The DNA of the CDR3 is TGTGCCAGCAGCTCCGGGACAGGGGGCTGGGCCAAAAACATTCAGTACTTC. It codes for CASSSGTGGWAKNIQYF.

This chain connects TRBV7-9 to TRBJ2-1; D is ambiguous. CDR3 length equals 13 residues. The germline V gene has CDR1 SEHNR and CDR2 FQNEAQ (reference sequence). Trimming stripped 1 base from V and 9 bases from J, with 10 bases between. Written as DNA, the CDR3 is TGTGCCAGCAGCTTAGGAGGTAGGAGTGAGCAGTTCTTC. It encodes CASSLGGRSEQFF.

This chain uses TRBV3-1 (or the pseudogene TRBV3-2) with TRBJ1-1; D unclear. Trimming removed 1 base at V and 6 bases at J, with 6 bases between. CDR1 and CDR2 from the germline V gene are LGHDT and YNNKEL (reference sequence). This CDR3 contains 12 residues. The CDR3 region has the DNA TGTGCCAGCAGCCAAGCGGGATCTGAAGCTTTCTTT. Amino acids: CASSQAGSEAFF.

The gene calls are TRBV20-1 and TRBJ1-5, with TRBD1 identical over 7 bases. Germline CDR1 is DFQATT and CDR2 is SNEGSKA (reference sequence). J lost 4 bases, V lost 3 bases, and 6 bases had no gene match. CDR3 size: 14 residues. In DNA form, the CDR3 reads TGCAGTGCTAGTAGGACAGGCACTAATCAGCCCCAGCATTTT. This sequence encodes CSASRTGTNQPQHF.

The chain recombines TRBV5-5 with TRBJ1-1; D is uncertain. This CDR3 spans 13 amino acids. Germline CDR1 SGHKS, CDR2 YYEKEE (reference sequence). Deletions cut 2 bases from V and 1 base from J, with 6 bases between. The CDR3 spells CASSFNGNTEAFF. The CDR3 region has the DNA TGTGCCAGCAGCTTTAACGGGAACACTGAAGCTTTCTTT.

The count of this clone is one. The chain links TRBV3-1 (or the pseudogene TRBV3-2) to TRBJ1-2; D is unclear. There are 14 residues in the CDR3. The V end lost 1 base, the J end lost 0 bases, and 6 bases lay between the germline ends. The germline V gene has CDR1 LGHDT and CDR2 YNNKEL (reference sequence). CDR3 region: CASSQGQTNYGYTF. The CDR3 nucleotides are TGTGCCAGCAGCCAAGGGCAGACTAACTATGGCTACACCTTC.

The chain uses TRBV7-3 and TRBJ2-1, with 11 bases matching TRBD2. CDR1 and CDR2 (germline): SGHTA, FQGTGA. The trim removed 4 bases at V and 7 bases at J, leaving 6 bases unmatched. The CDR3 is 15 amino acids. CDR3 protein: CASSSTSGSKNEQFF. The CDR3 nucleotides read TGTGCCAGCAGCTCAACTAGCGGGAGTAAAAATGAGCAGTTCTTC.

The V call is TRBV5-1, the J call TRBJ2-2; 7 bases map to TRBD1. This CDR3 contains 16 residues. CDR1 and CDR2 from the germline V gene are SGHRS and YFSETQ. Trimming cost V 0 bases and J 1 base; bases outside gene matches: 3. CDR3 in DNA: TGCGCCAGCAGCTTGGCCGGGACAGTGAACACCGGGGAGCTGTTTTTT. This codes for CASSLAGTVNTGELFF. Complete variable domain (other parts from reference TRBV5-1 and TRBJ2-2): KAGVTQTPRYLIKTRGQQVTLSCSPISGHRSVSWYQQTPGQGLQFLFEYFSETQRNKGNFPGRFSGRQFSNSRSEMNVSTLELGDSALYLCASSLAGTVNTGELFFGEGSRLTVL.

The V call is TRBV10-1, the J call TRBJ2-1; possibly TRBD1 for D (7 bases). The germline V and J ends were trimmed by 3 bases and 6 bases, with 18 bases remaining between them. Germline V gene sequence: CDR1 WNHNN, CDR2 SYGVQD (reference sequence). The CDR3 loop spans 16 amino acids. The CDR3 loop reads CASSEPRTGGSNEQFF. CDR3 in DNA: TGCGCCAGCAGTGAACCTCGGACAGGAGGGAGCAATGAGCAGTTCTTC.

This sequence joins TRBV5-1 and TRBJ2-1; 7 bases align to TRBD2. Germline-derived CDR1 and CDR2 are SGHRS and YFSETQ. V gave up 0 bases and J gave up 0 bases; unmatched junction bases: 6. The CDR3 consists of 17 residues. The CDR3 spells CASSLAPAGSSYNEQFF. The DNA of the CDR3 is TGCGCCAGCAGCTTGGCCCCAGCGGGGAGCTCCTACAATGAGCAGTTCTTC.

The chain links TRBV30 to TRBJ2-7; the D gene is possibly TRBD2 (6 bases). Germline V CDR1 and CDR2: GTSNPN, SVGIG (reference sequence). The length of the CDR3 is 14 residues. The V and J ends lost 4 bases and 2 bases respectively, with 15 bases between them. CDR3 nucleotides: TGTGCCTGGATACGGGACTCTCAAACCTACGAGCAGTACTTC. It yields the protein CAWIRDSQTYEQYF.

The J gene is TRBJ2-7, the V gene TRBV30; 7 bases align to TRBD2. Losses at the gene ends were 4 bases for V and 7 bases for J; bases not matched to a gene: 19. This CDR3 spans 16 amino acids. Germline V gene data show CDR1 as GTSNPN and CDR2 as SVGIG (reference sequence). This CDR3 reads CAWTGFSSGFGGEQYF. CDR3 nucleotides: TGTGCCTGGACAGGGTTTTCTAGCGGATTCGGGGGGGAGCAGTACTTC. The full variable domain, with the rest looked up from reference TRBV30 and TRBJ2-7, is SQTIHQWPATLVQPVGSPLSLECTVEGTSNPNLYWYRQAAGRGLQLLFYSVGIGQISSEVPQNLSASRPQDRQFILSSKKLLLSDSGFYLCAWTGFSSGFGGEQYFGPGTRLTVT.

The gene calls are TRBV3-1 (or the pseudogene TRBV3-2) and TRBJ1-2; D is unresolved. This CDR3 has 15 amino acids. The V end was cut by 0 bases, the J end by 5 bases, with 13 bases between. Germline loops: CDR1 LGHDT, CDR2 YNNKEL (reference sequence). CDR3 in amino acids: CASSQDPTVQYGYTF. The CDR3 nucleotides are TGTGCCAGCAGCCAAGATCCTACAGTGCAATATGGCTACACCTTC.

In this sample, this clone turned up once. The chain uses TRBV4-2 and TRBJ1-5; D unresolved. The V end was cut by 0 bases, the J end by 6 bases, with 3 bases between. The CDR3 is 12 residues long. The germline gives CDR1 LGHNA, CDR2 YNFKEQ. As DNA, the CDR3 is TGTGCCAGCAGCCAAGATAGTCAGCCCCAGCATTTT. Protein sequence: CASSQDSQPQHF.

This clone was found a few times. The chain carries TRBV12-3 or TRBV12-4 and TRBJ1-1; D is perhaps TRBD1 (6 bases). CDR3 length: 13 residues. Deletions cut 1 base from V and 7 bases from J, with 10 bases between. CDR3 bases: TGTGCCAGCAGTTTAGGGTCAGGGGTTGAAGCTTTCTTT. It codes for CASSLGSGVEAFF.